The clone carrying this TCR beta chain was detected only a few times. As yet, its antigen is unknown. Germline V gene data show CDR1 as SGHDT and CDR2 as YYEEEE. The CDR3 totals 13 residues. V dropped 1 base and J dropped 4 bases, with 8 bases sitting between them. The source of the sample is a study of cytomegalovirus exposure and HLA in healthy donors. Looking at the study overall: Counted in an early data release were some 81 million unique TCRs from HLA-typed donors.

Vbeta (60) and Jbeta (13) primers were used in the PCR. The method was immunoSEQ multiplex PCR; TCRdb's version includes in-frame clones alone and lacks a portion of them. The sample has about 130,000 clones, around 71% seen once. Study-level findings and limits: With DRB1 most and HLA-C fewest, TCR association rates differed between HLA loci in a later analysis. The study flagged some 180 TCR beta chains as cytomegalovirus-associated.

This TCR was recovered from a woman aged 60-70 years in good health and CMV-seropositive. The specimen was PBMCs. This chain connects TRBV5-6 to TRBJ1-1, with D tentatively TRBD1 (6 bases). CDR3 coding DNA: TGTGCCAGCAGCTTGAGGGGGGGCACTGAAGCTTTCTTT. Residues: CASSLRGGTEAFF.